These T cell receptor beta chains were read from a single sample in a study of cytomegalovirus exposure and HLA in healthy donors. Some clones are missing from TCRdb's copy, which holds only in-frame ones; the method was immunoSEQ multiplex PCR. The sample shows roughly 180,000 clones, 60% to 85% of them seen only once. Sequencing was done on a sample of PBMCs. The receptors shown here come from a male donor in good health and CMV-seronegative. CDR3s include the opening cysteine and the closing phenylalanine or tryptophan. D genes are given only for firm matches. Clone size is shown for a subset of rows, as once, few, many or a class of expanded clone.

clone_size d_call j_call v_call cdr3_aa cdr3_nt
. . TRBJ2-5 TRBV10-3 CAISNYRESETQYF TGTGCCATCAGCAACTACCGAGAGTCAGAGACCCAGTACTTC
. TRBD1 TRBJ1-5 TRBV11-2 CASSGQGGNQPQHF TGTGCCAGCAGCGGACAGGGGGGCAATCAGCCCCAGCATTTT
. . TRBJ1-2 TRBV30 CALLNRTVVRYGYTF TGTGCCCTTTTAAACCGGACAGTCGTAAGATATGGCTACACCTTC
. . TRBJ1-5 TRBV6-5 CASSWRGVGIQPQHF TGTGCCAGCAGTTGGAGGGGCGTGGGGATTCAGCCCCAGCATTTT
. . TRBJ2-1 TRBV20-1 CSARAFNEQFF TGCAGTGCTAGAGCCTTCAATGAGCAGTTCTTC
. . TRBJ1-2 TRBV25-1 CASRAPSGYGYTF TGTGCCAGCCGAGCTCCTTCGGGCTATGGCTACACCTTC
. TRBD2 TRBJ2-1 TRBV9 CASSAGTSRNNEQFF TGTGCCAGCAGCGCCGGGACTAGCCGTAACAATGAGCAGTTCTTC
. TRBD2 TRBJ2-5 TRBV19 CASSIGLALSQETQYF TGTGCCAGTAGTATCGGACTAGCGCTTTCCCAAGAGACCCAGTACTTC
. . TRBJ2-2 TRBV4-3 CASSQRPSVVTGELFF TGCGCCAGCAGCCAACGTCCCAGCGTAGTCACCGGGGAGCTGTTTTTT
. . TRBJ1-4 TRBV6-5 CASKRGIANEKLFF TGTGCCAGCAAGAGAGGAATCGCCAATGAAAAACTGTTTTTT
. TRBD1 TRBJ1-5 TRBV6-6 CASSRGTGPNQPQHF TGTGCCAGCAGCCGAGGGACAGGACCTAATCAGCCCCAGCATTTT
. TRBD2 TRBJ2-1 TRBV30 CAWSGLAGHNEQFF TGTGCCTGGTCGGGACTAGCGGGCCACAATGAGCAGTTCTTC
. TRBD1 TRBJ1-5 TRBV27 CASSLWGTGNQPQHF TGTGCCAGCAGTTTATGGGGGACAGGGAATCAGCCCCAGCATTTT
. TRBD2 TRBJ2-3 TRBV29-1 CSVEGGTTSTDTQYF TGCAGCGTTGAAGGGGGGACTACTAGCACAGATACGCAGTATTTT
. TRBD1 TRBJ2-3 TRBV6-6 CASSTGQGPWHF TGTGCCAGCAGTACCGGACAGGGACCCTGGCATTTT
. TRBD1 TRBJ2-1 TRBV23-1 CASSQSLQGEYNEQFF TGCGCCAGCAGTCAATCGCTACAGGGGGAATACAATGAGCAGTTCTTC
once . TRBJ1-2 TRBV4-1 CASSQDGGANYGYTF TGCGCCAGCAGCCAAGATGGAGGAGCTAACTATGGCTACACCTTC
. TRBD2 TRBJ2-4 TRBV6-5 CASTGGGAAKNIQYF TGTGCCAGCACCGGCGGGGGTGCAGCCAAGAACATTCAGTACTTC
. TRBD2 TRBJ2-7 TRBV27 CASSSIAGGLYEQYF TGTGCCAGCAGTTCTATAGCGGGGGGATTGTACGAGCAGTACTTC
. TRBD2 TRBJ2-2 TRBV28 CASSLFASGSTGELFF TGTGCCAGCAGTTTATTTGCTAGCGGGTCTACCGGGGAGCTGTTTTTT
. TRBD1 TRBJ1-5 TRBV2 CASTGQRNQPQHF TGTGCCAGTACGGGACAGCGCAATCAGCCCCAGCATTTT
. TRBD2 TRBJ2-3 TRBV6-5 CASSIAGSTDTQYF TGTGCCAGCAGTATAGCGGGAAGCACAGATACGCAGTATTTT
. TRBD1 TRBJ1-4 TRBV6-5 CASSSGQGEKLFF TGTGCCAGCAGTTCAGGACAGGGCGAAAAACTGTTTTTT
. . TRBJ2-3 TRBV9 CASSASTDTQYF TGTGCCAGCAGCGCCTCCACAGATACGCAGTATTTT
. TRBD2 TRBJ2-1 TRBV7-9 CSSSTPAGGSYNEQFF TGTTCCAGCAGCACCCCAGCGGGAGGGTCCTACAATGAGCAGTTCTTC
. . TRBJ1-5 TRBV6-6 CASSYPQAGGNQPQHF TGTGCCAGCAGTTACCCCCAGGCAGGGGGCAATCAGCCCCAGCATTTT
. TRBD2 TRBJ2-1 TRBV27 CASRAGASGWGEQFF TGTGCCAGCAGAGCCGGGGCTAGCGGGTGGGGTGAGCAGTTCTTC
once TRBD1 TRBJ2-7 TRBV30 CAWKYTGGLREQYF TGTGCCTGGAAGTACACAGGGGGCTTGAGGGAGCAGTACTTC
. . TRBJ2-1 TRBV28 CASSLYSSAHNEQFF TGTGCCAGCAGTTTATATTCTAGCGCCCACAATGAGCAGTTCTTC
once . TRBJ2-6 TRBV4-2 CASKYPDSSSGANVLTF TGTGCCAGCAAATATCCAGACAGTAGCTCTGGGGCCAACGTCCTGACTTTC
. . TRBJ1-2 TRBV7-9 CASSSDRLSNYGYTF TGTGCCAGCAGCAGTGACAGACTTTCTAACTATGGCTACACCTTC
. TRBD1 TRBJ1-6 TRBV4-1 CASSRGDRGGSPLHF TGCGCCAGCAGCCGCGGGGACAGGGGGGGATCACCCCTCCACTTT
few . TRBJ2-5 TRBV27 CASTRSGRETQYF TGTGCCAGCACCCGTAGCGGACGCGAGACCCAGTACTTC
. TRBD1 TRBJ2-1 TRBV19 CASSLLDRIDNEQFF TGTGCCAGTAGCCTTTTGGACAGGATCGACAATGAGCAGTTCTTC
. TRBD2 TRBJ2-1 TRBV6-4 CASSEAGGPHNEQFF TGTGCCAGCAGTGAAGCGGGAGGGCCGCACAATGAGCAGTTCTTC
once . TRBJ1-6 TRBV6-5 CASSYSRGTYNSPLHF TGTGCCAGCAGTTACTCCAGAGGGACCTATAATTCACCCCTCCACTTT
. TRBD2 TRBJ2-5 TRBV4-1 CASSQGTSGSPTGRETQYF TGCGCCAGCAGCCAGGGGACTAGCGGGAGTCCAACTGGACGAGAGACCCAGTACTTC
. TRBD1 TRBJ1-5 TRBV28 CASRGQGSNQPQHF TGTGCCAGCAGGGGACAGGGTAGCAATCAGCCCCAGCATTTT
. TRBD1 TRBJ2-2 TRBV19 CASSWTGPGTGELFF TGTGCCAGTAGTTGGACAGGGCCCGGCACCGGGGAGCTGTTTTTT
. . TRBJ1-2 TRBV7-2 CASSLVRTPNYGYTF TGTGCCAGCAGCTTAGTCCGGACACCTAACTATGGCTACACCTTC
. TRBD1 TRBJ1-5 TRBV18 CASSPIHVDRPSNQPQHF TGTGCCAGCTCACCCATCCACGTGGACAGGCCTAGCAATCAGCCCCAGCATTTT
. TRBD1 TRBJ1-5 TRBV28 CASTSGGDQPQHF TGTGCCAGCACCTCAGGGGGAGATCAGCCCCAGCATTTT
. . TRBJ2-6 TRBV25-1 CASSDPTGGASGANVLTF TGTGCCAGCAGTGACCCAACAGGCGGCGCATCCGGGGCCAACGTCCTGACTTTC
once . TRBJ1-4 TRBV28 CASSRQPTNEKLFF TGTGCCAGCAGCCGACAACCAACTAATGAAAAACTGTTTTTT
. TRBD1 TRBJ1-2 TRBV6-1 CASSRTGDGNYGYTF TGTGCCAGCAGCAGGACAGGGGATGGCAACTATGGCTACACCTTC
few TRBD1 TRBJ2-5 TRBV28 CASSRMGQGRRETQYF TGTGCCAGCAGCCGTATGGGACAGGGGAGGAGAGAGACCCAGTACTTC